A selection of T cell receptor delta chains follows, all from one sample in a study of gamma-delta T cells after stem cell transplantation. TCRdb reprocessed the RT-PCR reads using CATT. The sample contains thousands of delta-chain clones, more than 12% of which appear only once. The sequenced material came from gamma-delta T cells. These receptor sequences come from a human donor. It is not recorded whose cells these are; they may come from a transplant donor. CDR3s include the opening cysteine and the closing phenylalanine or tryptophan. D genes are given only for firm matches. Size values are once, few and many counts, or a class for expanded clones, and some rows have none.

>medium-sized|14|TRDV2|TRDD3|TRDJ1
TGTGCCTGTGACACCGTGTCTGGGGGCGGTAAACTCATCTTT
CACDTVSGGGKLIF
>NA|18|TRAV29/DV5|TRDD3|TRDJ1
TGTGCAGCAAGCGCGGGCCTACGACTGGGGGAGTTGGCCGATAAACTCATCTTT
CAASAGLRLGELADKLIF
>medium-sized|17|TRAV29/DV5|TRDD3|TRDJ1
TGTGCAGCAAGCGTACGTTGGGGGATCAACAACACCGATAAACTCATCTTT
CAASVRWGINNTDKLIF
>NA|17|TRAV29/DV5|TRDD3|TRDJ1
TGTGCAGCACACCCTCTGGGGGACCCCTACGACACCGATAAACTCATCTTT
CAAHPLGDPYDTDKLIF
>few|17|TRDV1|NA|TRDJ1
TGTGCTCTTGGGGATCTTCCTTCTCGCACATACACCGATAAACTCATCTTT
CALGDLPSRTYTDKLIF
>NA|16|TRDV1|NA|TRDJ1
TGTGCTCTCCTCCCTAACCTTCTAGGGGGCTCCGATAAACTCATCTTT
CALLPNLLGGSDKLIF
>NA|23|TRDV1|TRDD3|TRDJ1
TGTGCTCTTGGGGATCCAAGGGACTTCGGAGGGAGTACTGGGGGATACGAGGCCGATAAACTCATCTTT
CALGDPRDFGGSTGGYEADKLIF
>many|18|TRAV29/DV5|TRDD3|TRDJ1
TGTGCAGCAAGCCTAAGGTGGGGGATCCCGACGTACACCGATAAACTCATCTTT
CAASLRWGIPTYTDKLIF
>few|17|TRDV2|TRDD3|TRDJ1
TGTGCCTGTGATACTGGGGGACCCGTCGGGTACACCGATAAACTCATCTTT
CACDTGGPVGYTDKLIF
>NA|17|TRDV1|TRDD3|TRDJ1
TGTGCTCTTGGGGTACACTACCCAGGACTGGGGATAGATAAACTCATCTTT
CALGVHYPGLGIDKLIF
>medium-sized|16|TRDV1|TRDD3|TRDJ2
TGTGCTCTTGGGGAGACTGGGGGGTATTTGACAGCACAACTCTTCTTT
CALGETGGYLTAQLFF
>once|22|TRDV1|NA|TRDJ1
TGTGCTCTTGGGGAACTGAGGCTCTGTACCTCTCCACTGGGTGATTCGACCGATAAACTCATCTTT
CALGELRLCTSPLGDSTDKLIF
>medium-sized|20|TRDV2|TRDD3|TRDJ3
TGTGCCTGTGACCGGTACTGGGGGATACCAAGCTCCTGGGACACCCGACAGATGTTTTTC
CACDRYWGIPSSWDTRQMFF
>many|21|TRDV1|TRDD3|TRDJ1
TGTGCTCTTGGGGAATCCCCAACCGCTACGTACTGGGGGATAGTTGTCGATAAACTCATCTTT
CALGESPTATYWGIVVDKLIF
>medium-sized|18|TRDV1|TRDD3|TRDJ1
TGTGCTCTTGGAGGGGCCTACTGGGGGATACTATGGGCCGATAAACTCATCTTT
CALGGAYWGILWADKLIF
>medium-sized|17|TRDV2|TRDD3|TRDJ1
TGTGCCTGTGACACTACTGGGGGATACCCGACCACCGATAAACTCATCTTT
CACDTTGGYPTTDKLIF
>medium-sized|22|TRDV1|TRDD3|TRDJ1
TGTGCTCTTGGGGAGCTCACCTACGATTTGGGGGATTCAGGCACCGGAGCCCCTAAACTCATCTTT
CALGELTYDLGDSGTGAPKLIF
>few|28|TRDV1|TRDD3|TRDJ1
TGTGCTCTTGGGCGCAACGGGACGAGAAAGCCTTCCCCTTTTTTACTGGGGGATAACCCCCCACACACCGATAAACTCATCTTT
CALGRNGTRKPSPFLLGDNPPHTDKLIF
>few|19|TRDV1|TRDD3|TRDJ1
TGTGCTCTTGGAGAATATTCCCCAGCTGACTGGGGGACCACCGATAAACTCATCTTT
CALGEYSPADWGTTDKLIF
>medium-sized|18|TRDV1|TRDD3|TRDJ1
TGTGCTCTTGGGGAACGGCCCTACTGGGGGATACGTTCCGATAAACTCATCTTT
CALGERPYWGIRSDKLIF
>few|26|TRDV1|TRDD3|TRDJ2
TGTGCTCTTGGGGAACTCTTTCTGTTAAGGTACTGGGGGATCCCTGATCGACCGCCCTTGACAGCACAACTCTTCTTT
CALGELFLLRYWGIPDRPPLTAQLFF
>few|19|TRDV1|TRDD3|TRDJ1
TGTGCTCTTGGGGAACTCCACTACCCCGCGGGGGATACCGACGATAAACTCATCTTT
CALGELHYPAGDTDDKLIF
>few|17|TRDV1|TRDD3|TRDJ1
TGTGCTCTTGGGGAGAATCGGGATACGGAACACACCGATAAACTCATCTTT
CALGENRDTEHTDKLIF
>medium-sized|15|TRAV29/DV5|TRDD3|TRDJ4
TGTGCAGCAAAGGGACACTGGGGGATACGGGAACCCCTGATCTTT
CAAKGHWGIREPLIF
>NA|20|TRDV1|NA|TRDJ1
TGTGCTCTTGGGGAACCCTTTGGCCGGTTGCGGCCAAAGGGGTCCGGTAAACTCATCTTT
CALGEPFGRLRPKGSGKLIF
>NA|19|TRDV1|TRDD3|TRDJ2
TGTGCTCTTGGGGAACTTATCCCTGGGGGATTATTCCCGACAGCACAACTCTTCTTT
CALGELIPGGLFPTAQLFF
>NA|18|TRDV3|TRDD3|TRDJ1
TGTGCCATAATTAACGGGTGGGGGATATTGGCGTACACCGATAAACTCATCTTT
CAIINGWGILAYTDKLIF
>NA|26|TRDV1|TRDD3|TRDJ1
TGTGCTCTTGGGGTCCCAAATCCTACCTTATACTGGGGGATACGCGCGATTCCTGGCTACACCGATAAACTCATCTTT
CALGVPNPTLYWGIRAIPGYTDKLIF
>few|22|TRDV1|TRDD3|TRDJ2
TGTGCTCTTGGGGAAAGGCCTTCCCCCAACTTTTACTGGGGGATGGTGACAGCACAACTCTTCTTT
CALGERPSPNFYWGMVTAQLFF
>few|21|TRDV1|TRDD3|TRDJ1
TGTGCTCTTGGGGAAGAGATAATTCCTAGGGCTGGGGGAGTGTGGACCGATAAACTCATCTTT
CALGEEIIPRAGGVWTDKLIF
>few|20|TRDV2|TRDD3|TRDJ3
TGTGCCTGTGACCGTTACTGGGGGATACCAAGCTCCTGGGACACCCGACAGATGTTTTTC
CACDRYWGIPSSWDTRQMFF
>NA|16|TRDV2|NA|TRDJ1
TGTGCCTGTGACACCGGCCGGGGTCAGTACACCGATAAACTCATCTTT
CACDTGRGQYTDKLIF
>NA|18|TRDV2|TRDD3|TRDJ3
TGTTCCTGTGACGGACGACTGGGGTCCTCCTGGGACACCCGACAGATGTTTTTC
CSCDGRLGSSWDTRQMFF
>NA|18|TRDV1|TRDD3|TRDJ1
TGTGCTCTTGGGGACGGCCTTCTTTACAAACATACTGGGGTGAAACTCATCTTT
CALGDGLLYKHTGVKLIF
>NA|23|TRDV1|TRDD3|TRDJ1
TGTGCTCTTGGGGAACTTCGCCTCCACCAATCTTTCAACGGTGGGGGATACACCGATAAACTCATCTTT
CALGELRLHQSFNGGGYTDKLIF
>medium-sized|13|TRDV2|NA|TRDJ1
TGTGCCTGTGACACCGGTCTCTGGGGTAAACTCATCTTC
CACDTGLWGKLIF
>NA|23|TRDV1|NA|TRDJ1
TGTGCTCTTGGGGAACTAAGGGAGTCTTCCTACGAAGTACTGGGGAAGTACACCGATAAACTCATCTTT
CALGELRESSYEVLGKYTDKLIF